A selection of T cell receptor beta chains follows, all from one sample in a study of OX40 agonist ivuxolimab in advanced cancers. TCRdb's table, derived via immunoSEQ multiplex PCR, lists solely in-frame clones and lacks some. The data contain about 82,000 clones, around four fifths of them singletons. Sequencing used CD4+ or CD8+ T cells sorted from blood, obtained in a trial of the OX40 agonist ivuxolimab. These receptors all come from an adult with an advanced solid tumor such as melanoma, head and neck, liver or kidney cancer. CDR3s include the opening cysteine and the closing phenylalanine or tryptophan. D genes are given only for firm matches. For some rows the clone size is stated as once, few or many, or as a class when expanded; others skip it.

d_gene	abundance	v_gene	j_gene	CDR3aa	CDR3nt
-	-	TRBV11-2	TRBJ1-3	CASSLVVHSGNTIYF	TGTGCCAGCAGCTTAGTAGTGCACTCTGGAAACACCATATATTTT
TRBD1	-	TRBV30	TRBJ1-2	CAWRTGGYGYTF	TGTGCCTGGAGGACAGGGGGCTATGGCTACACCTTC
TRBD1	-	TRBV5-1	TRBJ1-3	CASSLVPGQGSGNTIYF	TGCGCCAGCAGCTTGGTTCCGGGACAGGGGTCCGGAAACACCATATATTTT
-	-	TRBV25-1	TRBJ2-3	CASNQDSGTDTQYF	TGTGCCAGCAATCAAGACAGCGGCACAGATACGCAGTATTTT
TRBD1	-	TRBV14	TRBJ2-2	CASSQDLGTANTGELFF	TGTGCCAGCAGCCAAGACCTCGGGACAGCGAACACCGGGGAGCTGTTTTTT
TRBD1	once	TRBV19	TRBJ1-4	CASRTQGGSEKLFF	TGTGCCAGTAGGACACAAGGGGGCTCTGAAAAACTGTTTTTT
-	few	TRBV5-1	TRBJ1-2	CASSTTPAGLYGYTF	TGCGCCAGCAGCACCACCCCGGCGGGCCTCTATGGCTACACCTTC
-	-	TRBV27	TRBJ2-6	CASSQSLSGANVLTF	TGTGCCAGCAGTCAAAGTCTCTCTGGGGCCAACGTCCTGACTTTC
-	-	TRBV9	TRBJ2-3	CASSPFSTDTQYF	TGTGCCAGCAGCCCCTTCAGCACAGATACGCAGTATTTT
-	-	TRBV5-3	TRBJ2-7	CARSLGSTGESTYEQYF	TGTGCCAGAAGCTTGGGGTCGACAGGAGAATCCACCTACGAGCAGTACTTC
TRBD2	once	TRBV30	TRBJ2-5	CAWSVLAGGETQYF	TGTGCCTGGAGTGTACTAGCGGGGGGAGAGACCCAGTACTTC
-	-	TRBV2	TRBJ1-1	CASSESGFSNTEAFF	TGTGCCAGCAGTGAATCGGGTTTTAGTAACACTGAAGCTTTCTTT
-	-	TRBV18	TRBJ1-4	CASSRGKNEKLFF	TGTGCCAGCTCACGGGGGAAGAATGAAAAACTGTTTTTT
-	-	TRBV7-9	TRBJ2-5	CASSLGLTRQETQYF	TGTGCCAGCAGCTTAGGGCTGACAAGACAAGAGACCCAGTACTTC
-	few	TRBV5-1	TRBJ2-7	CASSGVGQGLGEQYF	TGCGCCAGCAGCGGGGTTGGCCAGGGGTTAGGTGAGCAGTACTTC
-	-	TRBV12-5	TRBJ1-5	CASGLWQGYQPQHF	TGTGCTAGTGGTTTATGGCAGGGATATCAGCCCCAGCATTTT
-	-	TRBV6-1	TRBJ1-4	CASSPVGYNEKLFF	TGTGCCAGCAGTCCTGTAGGGTATAATGAAAAACTGTTTTTT
-	-	TRBV5-5	TRBJ2-2	CASSLAGQGRGELFF	TGTGCCAGCAGCTTGGCCGGGCAGGGGCGCGGGGAGCTGTTTTTT
-	-	TRBV27	TRBJ2-7	CASTLKGRGTHLYEQYF	TGTGCCAGCACCTTAAAGGGACGGGGAACACATCTCTACGAGCAGTACTTC
-	-	TRBV7-2	TRBJ1-2	CASSLEGGAGYGYTF	TGTGCCAGCAGCTTGGAGGGAGGGGCGGGCTATGGCTACACCTTC
TRBD2	-	TRBV29-1	TRBJ2-6	CSVVIGSGGAGGANVLTF	TGCAGCGTTGTAATCGGCAGCGGGGGGGCCGGTGGGGCCAACGTCCTGACTTTC
-	-	TRBV4-2	TRBJ1-3	CASSTTRGIGPGNTIYF	TGTGCCAGCAGCACCACCAGGGGAATTGGCCCTGGAAACACCATATATTTT
-	-	TRBV2	TRBJ2-5	CASKIQETQYF	TGTGCCAGCAAAATACAAGAGACCCAGTACTTC
-	-	TRBV6-1	TRBJ2-1	CASSGRYFSYNEQFF	TGTGCCAGCAGTGGGAGATACTTCTCCTACAATGAGCAGTTCTTC
TRBD1	-	TRBV10-3	TRBJ2-2	CAISSSPGGNTGELFF	TGTGCCATCAGCTCTTCTCCAGGGGGGAACACCGGGGAGCTGTTTTTT
TRBD2	-	TRBV5-1	TRBJ2-5	CASSLSVAGPQETQYF	TGCGCCAGCAGCTTGTCGGTAGCGGGTCCCCAAGAGACCCAGTACTTC
-	-	TRBV5-4	TRBJ2-2	CASSLELGGSGELFF	TGTGCCAGCAGCTTGGAACTGGGTGGGAGCGGGGAGCTGTTTTTT
-	-	TRBV2	TRBJ1-2	CASSGVGRGSTGYTF	TGTGCCAGCAGTGGTGTGGGCAGGGGATCAACCGGCTACACCTTC
-	-	TRBV27	TRBJ1-6	CASSLYDISGDSPLHF	TGTGCCAGCAGTTTATACGACATCTCCGGGGATTCACCCCTCCACTTT
TRBD1	-	TRBV6-6	TRBJ2-1	CASGSPGQPYNEQFF	TGTGCCAGCGGATCCCCGGGACAGCCCTACAATGAGCAGTTCTTC
TRBD1	-	TRBV5-4	TRBJ2-3	CASSPQMPGTAHTQYF	TGTGCCAGCAGCCCCCAGATGCCCGGGACAGCACATACGCAGTATTTT
TRBD2	-	TRBV30	TRBJ2-2	CARKNSGGLKNTGELFF	TGTGCCCGTAAAAATAGCGGGGGCCTAAAGAACACCGGGGAGCTGTTTTTT
TRBD2	-	TRBV25-1	TRBJ2-7	CAAGGPGYYEQYF	TGTGCCGCGGGGGGACCGGGCTACTACGAGCAGTACTTC
-	-	TRBV9	TRBJ2-1	CASSSTNSYNEQFF	TGTGCCAGCAGCTCGACTAACTCCTACAATGAGCAGTTCTTC
-	-	TRBV6-1	TRBJ1-2	CASSESKTQIYGYTF	TGTGCCAGCAGTGAATCGAAAACCCAAATCTATGGCTACACCTTC